This T cell receptor beta chain was retrieved from a study of T cells in Graves' hyperthyroidism and ophthalmopathy. Notes on the study in general: Model output signaled ophthalmopathy a median approximately 6.2 months ahead of onset. Blood shared most expanded thyroid clonotypes above 0.001.

The TCR beta CDR3 regions underwent amplification using RNA transcripts as the source. Initially, a first-round RT-PCR of the TCR CDR3 employed the HTBI primer set. TCRdb independently ran MiXCR on the multiplex PCR reads; one entry per CDR3 protein. The repertoire holds 500,000 to 650,000 distinct CDR3 sequences, 14% seen once, with 14% in the top ten. Calling Graves' hyperthyroidism stable meant ophthalmopathy did not progress within 18 months. Exclusions: uncontrolled infection, other autoimmune disease, pregnancy, lactation. This clonotype was seen many times. The antigen remains unidentified. This CDR3 contains 12 residues. Per germline, CDR1 SGHVS and CDR2 FQNEAQ. V lost 1 base and J 9 bases, leaving 10 bases between the germline ends.

This chain connects TRBV7-8 to TRBJ2-7; D ambiguous. The receptor was derived from a woman aged 40 to 55 with Graves' hyperthyroidism. Material for sequencing was blood. The CDR3 here is CASSLGGGAQYF. CDR3 coding DNA: TGTGCCAGCAGCTTAGGGGGTGGTGCGCAGTACTTC.